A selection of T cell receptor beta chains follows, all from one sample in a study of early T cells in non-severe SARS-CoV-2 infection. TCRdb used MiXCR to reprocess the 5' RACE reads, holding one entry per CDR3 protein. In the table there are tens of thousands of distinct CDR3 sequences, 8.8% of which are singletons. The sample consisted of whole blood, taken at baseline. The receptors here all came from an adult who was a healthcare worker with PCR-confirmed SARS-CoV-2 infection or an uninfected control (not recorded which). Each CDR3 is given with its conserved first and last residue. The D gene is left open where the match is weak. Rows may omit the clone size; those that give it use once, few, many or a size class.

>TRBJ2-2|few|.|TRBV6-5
TGTGCCAGCAGGCAGGGGGGCCAGAACACCGGGGAGCTGTTTTTT
CASRQGGQNTGELFF
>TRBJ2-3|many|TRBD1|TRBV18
TGTGCCAGCTCACCAGGGACAGGCAAGGGCACAGATACGCAGTATTTT
CASSPGTGKGTDTQYF
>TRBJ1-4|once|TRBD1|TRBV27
TGTGCCAGCCAGGACAGGGAATATGAAAAACTGTTTTTT
CASQDREYEKLFF
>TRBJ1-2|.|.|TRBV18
TGTGCCAGCTCACCAAAGCAGACCTCCTATGGCTACACCTTC
CASSPKQTSYGYTF
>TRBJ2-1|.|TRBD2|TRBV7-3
TGTGCCAGCAGCTTAACCGGGACTAGTAATATCTATGAGCAGTTCTTC
CASSLTGTSNIYEQFF
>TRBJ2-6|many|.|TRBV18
TGTGCCAGCTCAAGGGATGGAGGGAATACGGGGGCCAACGTCCTGACTTTC
CASSRDGGNTGANVLTF
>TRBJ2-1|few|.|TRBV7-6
TGTGCCAGCAGCTCCCGACACAATGAGCAGTTCTTC
CASSSRHNEQFF
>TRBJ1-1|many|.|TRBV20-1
TGCAGTGCTAGACCTTTCGGGAACACTGAAGCTTTCTTT
CSARPFGNTEAFF
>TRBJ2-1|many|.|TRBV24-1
TGTGCCACCGGGGGGTACAATGAGCAGTTCTTC
CATGGYNEQFF
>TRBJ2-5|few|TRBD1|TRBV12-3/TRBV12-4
TGTGCCAGCAGTTCCGTGGCACAACAGGGGGAGACCCAGTACTTC
CASSSVAQQGETQYF
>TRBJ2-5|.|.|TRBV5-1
TGCGCCAGCAGCTTGAATTCGGGGACTGGAGAGACCCAGTACTTC
CASSLNSGTGETQYF
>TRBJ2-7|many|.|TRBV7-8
TGTGCCAGCAGCTCCATGAGAGGGTATAGCGAGCAGTACTTC
CASSSMRGYSEQYF
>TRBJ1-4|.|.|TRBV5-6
TGTGCCAGCAGCTTGGGGGGGCAGCCGAATGAAAAACTGTTTTTT
CASSLGGQPNEKLFF
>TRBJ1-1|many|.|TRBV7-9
TGTGCCAGCAGCTCCCCCGCGGGGTTTATGAACACTGAAGCTTTCTTT
CASSSPAGFMNTEAFF
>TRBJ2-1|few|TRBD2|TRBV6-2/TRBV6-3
TGTGCCAGCAGTCACCTGACTAGCGGGTTTTACAATGAGCAGTTCTTC
CASSHLTSGFYNEQFF
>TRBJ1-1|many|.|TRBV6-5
TGTGCCAGCAGTTATGACGGGAGGGTGAACACTGAAGCTTTCTTT
CASSYDGRVNTEAFF
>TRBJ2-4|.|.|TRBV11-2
TGTGCCAGCAGCTCCCTAACAGGCATTCAGTACTTC
CASSSLTGIQYF
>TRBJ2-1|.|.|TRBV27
TGTGCCAGCAGTTGGGAGTACGGGAGATGGTCTGAGCAGTTCTTC
CASSWEYGRWSEQFF
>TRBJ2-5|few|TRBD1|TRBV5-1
TGCGCCAGCAGCTTGGCCGGGACAGGGGACGAGACCCAGTACTTC
CASSLAGTGDETQYF
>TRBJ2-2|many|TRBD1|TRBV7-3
TGTGCCAGCAGCGTTGCAGGGGGCCCCGGGGAGCTGTTTTTT
CASSVAGGPGELFF
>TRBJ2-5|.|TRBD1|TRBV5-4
TGTGCCAGCAGCCATCAACGGGACAGGCAAGAGACCCAGTACTTC
CASSHQRDRQETQYF
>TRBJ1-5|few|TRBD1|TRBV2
TGTGCCAGCAGCTTGGGGACAGGGGGCCGTAATCAGCCCCAGCATTTT
CASSLGTGGRNQPQHF
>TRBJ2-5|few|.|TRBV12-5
TGTGCTAGTGGTGGAGGGAGGGAGACCCAGTACTTC
CASGGGRETQYF
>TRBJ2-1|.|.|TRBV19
TGTTCCAGTGGAAGACCTCAGCAGTTCTTC
CSSGRPQQFF
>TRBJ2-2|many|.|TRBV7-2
TGTGCCAGCAGCTTTCAACCCACAGCCGGGGAGCTGTTTTTT
CASSFQPTAGELFF
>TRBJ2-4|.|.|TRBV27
TGTGCCAGCAGTTTATCACTCGAGGGGTCAGAAAACCTTGCGGGCAAAAACATTCAGTACTTC
CASSLSLEGSENLAGKNIQYF
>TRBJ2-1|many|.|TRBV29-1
TGCAGCGCGGGTGCGTGGAATGAGCAGTTCTTC
CSAGAWNEQFF
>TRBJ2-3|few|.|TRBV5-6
TGTGCCAGCAGCTTGATCCACTCGACCTGGGATACGCAGTATTTT
CASSLIHSTWDTQYF
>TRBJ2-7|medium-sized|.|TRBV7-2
TGTGCCAGCAGCATGGGGTACGGGGAGGCGGACGAGCAGTACTTC
CASSMGYGEADEQYF
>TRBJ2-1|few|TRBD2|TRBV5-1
TGCGCCAGCAGCTTGGAGGGACTAGGGGAGTTAGATGAGCAGTTCTTC
CASSLEGLGELDEQFF
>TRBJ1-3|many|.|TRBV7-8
TGTGCCAGCAGCTTAAGTGGAAACACCATATATTTT
CASSLSGNTIYF